This TCR beta chain derives from a study of a mutant IDH1 vaccine in newly diagnosed glioma. The time point was: week 47, end of study. The study gave 300 ug of mutant IDH1 20-mer peptide per vaccine dose, with topical imiquimod. Patients, over weeks 1, 3, 5, 7, 11, 15, 19 and 23, received a total of eight vaccinations. The study enrolled donors with new WHO grade 3 or 4 IDH1-mutant, ATRX-lost astrocytomas. On this clone: Its specificity is unknown.

Generated by immunoSEQ multiplex PCR, the TCRdb table keeps only in-frame clones and is missing some. The table lists about 33,000 clones, 65% to 85% of them singletons. V lost 6 bases to trimming and J lost 7 bases; unmatched junction nucleotides: 3. CDR3 length: 12 amino acids. Germline-derived CDR1 and CDR2 are ENHRY and SYGVKD. This TCR was sampled from a man aged 40-49 years with glioma. The chain couples TRBV10-3 to TRBJ1-1, with 9 bases aligning to TRBD1. This specimen was PBMCs, taken from a glioma patient whose treatment included an IDH1 peptide vaccine. CDR3 nucleotide sequence: TGTGCCATCAGACAGGGGGCTGATGAAGCTTTCTTT. Amino acids: CAIRQGADEAFF.